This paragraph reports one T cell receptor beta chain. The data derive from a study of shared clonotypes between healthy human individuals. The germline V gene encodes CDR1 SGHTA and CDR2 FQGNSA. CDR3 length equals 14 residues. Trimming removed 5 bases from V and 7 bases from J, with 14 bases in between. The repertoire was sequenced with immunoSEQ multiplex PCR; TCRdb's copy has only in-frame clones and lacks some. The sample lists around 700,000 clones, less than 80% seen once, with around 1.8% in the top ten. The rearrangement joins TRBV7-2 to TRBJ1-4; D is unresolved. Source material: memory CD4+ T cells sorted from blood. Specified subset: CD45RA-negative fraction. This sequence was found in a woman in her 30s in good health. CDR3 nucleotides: TGTGCCAGCAGCCCAACCAGCCCGGTTGAAAAACTGTTTTTT. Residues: CASSPTSPVEKLFF.